These T cell receptor beta chains were read from a single sample in a study of cytomegalovirus exposure and HLA in healthy donors. Some clones are missing from TCRdb's copy, which holds only in-frame ones; the method was immunoSEQ multiplex PCR. The sample has about 140,000 clones, about 80% seen once. The sample consisted of PBMCs. These receptor sequences come from a woman aged 40 to 50 in good health and CMV-seronegative. Each CDR3 is given with its conserved first and last residue. The D gene is left open where the match is weak. Only some rows state a clone size, as once, few, many or a class for expanded clones.

clone_size j_call cdr3_length d_call v_call cdr3_aa cdr3_nt
few TRBJ1-2 13 . TRBV7-6 CASSSSSGYGYTF TGTGCCAGCAGCTCCTCGTCGGGCTATGGCTACACCTTC
once TRBJ2-1 15 TRBD2 TRBV11-2 CASSLRLAGVHEQFF TGTGCCAGCAGCTTAAGGCTAGCGGGAGTCCATGAGCAGTTCTTC
. TRBJ1-1 14 TRBD1 TRBV19 CASRRDRVNTEAFF TGTGCCAGTAGACGGGACAGGGTTAATACTGAAGCTTTCTTT
. TRBJ1-5 17 TRBD1 TRBV28 CASSFSGGEASNQPQHF TGTGCCAGCAGTTTTTCAGGGGGTGAGGCTAGCAATCAGCCCCAGCATTTT
. TRBJ1-3 15 TRBD1 TRBV7-2 CASSPQGGTGNTIYF TGTGCCAGCAGCCCCCAGGGGGGAACTGGAAACACCATATATTTT
. TRBJ1-1 14 . TRBV29-1 CSVERQGRDTEAFF TGCAGCGTTGAACGTCAGGGGAGGGACACTGAAGCTTTCTTT
once TRBJ2-7 14 . TRBV15 CATSTWDNSYEQYF TGTGCCACCAGCACCTGGGACAACTCCTACGAGCAGTACTTC
once TRBJ2-7 13 . TRBV19 CASSPSATYEQYF TGTGCCAGTAGCCCTAGCGCGACCTACGAGCAGTACTTC
. TRBJ2-1 16 . TRBV6-5 CASSYMSSPFYNEQFF TGTGCCAGCAGTTACATGTCTAGCCCCTTCTACAATGAGCAGTTCTTC
. TRBJ2-7 13 TRBD2 TRBV30 CAWSVGLAGEQYF TGTGCCTGGAGTGTAGGGCTAGCGGGCGAGCAGTACTTC
. TRBJ2-3 16 TRBD1 TRBV27 CASIPTRTGATDTQYF TGTGCCAGCATTCCTACCAGGACAGGGGCCACAGATACGCAGTATTTT
. TRBJ2-3 13 . TRBV7-3 CASSSARGDTQYF TGTGCCAGCAGCTCCGCCCGGGGGGATACGCAGTATTTT
. TRBJ2-1 15 TRBD2 TRBV19 CASSIIPLAGNEQFF TGTGCCAGTAGTATAATCCCACTAGCGGGAAATGAGCAGTTCTTC
. TRBJ2-7 13 TRBD1 TRBV2 CARETGVLYEQYF TGTGCCAGAGAGACAGGGGTCCTATACGAGCAGTACTTC
. TRBJ2-7 14 TRBD1 TRBV11-2 CASRSTGGAGEQYF TGTGCCAGCAGGTCCACAGGGGGCGCGGGGGAGCAGTACTTC
. TRBJ2-7 12 TRBD1 TRBV19 CATSGGWYEQYF TGTGCCACTTCAGGGGGCTGGTACGAGCAGTACTTC
. TRBJ1-2 16 . TRBV2 CASRSQGIWGIYGYTF TGTGCCAGCAGGTCTCAGGGTATTTGGGGTATCTATGGCTACACCTTC
. TRBJ1-1 12 . TRBV29-1 CSVGTFRTEAFF TGCAGCGTTGGGACTTTTAGGACTGAAGCTTTCTTT
. TRBJ2-2 12 . TRBV19 CASTESTGELFF TGTGCCAGTACAGAATCCACCGGGGAGCTGTTTTTT
. TRBJ2-5 15 . TRBV6-1 CASSGTNRHQETQYF TGTGCCAGCAGTGGCACAAACCGCCACCAAGAGACCCAGTACTTC
. TRBJ1-5 14 . TRBV7-2 CASSLRGGTQPQHF TGTGCCAGCAGCTTACGGGGGGGGACTCAGCCCCAGCATTTT
. TRBJ2-4 13 TRBD1 TRBV15 CATSSGDRNIQYF TGTGCCACCAGCTCAGGGGACAGGAACATTCAGTACTTC